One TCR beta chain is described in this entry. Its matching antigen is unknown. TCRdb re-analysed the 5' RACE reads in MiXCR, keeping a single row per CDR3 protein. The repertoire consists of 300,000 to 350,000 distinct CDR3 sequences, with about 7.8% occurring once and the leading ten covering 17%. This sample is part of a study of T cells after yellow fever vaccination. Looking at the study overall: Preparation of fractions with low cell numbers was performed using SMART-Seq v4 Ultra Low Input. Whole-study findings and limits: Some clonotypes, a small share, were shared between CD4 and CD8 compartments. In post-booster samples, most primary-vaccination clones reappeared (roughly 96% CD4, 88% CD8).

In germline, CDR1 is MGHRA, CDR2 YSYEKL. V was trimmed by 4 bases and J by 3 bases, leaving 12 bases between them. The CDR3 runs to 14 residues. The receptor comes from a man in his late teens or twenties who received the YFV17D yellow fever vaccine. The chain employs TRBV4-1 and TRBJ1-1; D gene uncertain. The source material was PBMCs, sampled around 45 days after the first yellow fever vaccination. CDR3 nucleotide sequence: TGCGCCAGCAGCCCCGCTCGGGCGCACACTGAAGCTTTCTTT. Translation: CASSPARAHTEAFF.